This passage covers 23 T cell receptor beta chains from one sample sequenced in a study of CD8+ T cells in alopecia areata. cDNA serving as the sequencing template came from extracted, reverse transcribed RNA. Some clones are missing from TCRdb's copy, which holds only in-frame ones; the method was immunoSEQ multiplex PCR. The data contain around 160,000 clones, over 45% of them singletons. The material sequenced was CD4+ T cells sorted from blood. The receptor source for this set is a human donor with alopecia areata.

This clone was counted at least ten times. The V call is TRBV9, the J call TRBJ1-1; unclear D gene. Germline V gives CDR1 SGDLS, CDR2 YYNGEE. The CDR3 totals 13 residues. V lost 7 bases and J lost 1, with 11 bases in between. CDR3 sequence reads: CASGRTGNTEAFF. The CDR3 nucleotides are TGTGCCAGCGGAAGGACTGGGAACACTGAAGCTTTCTTT.

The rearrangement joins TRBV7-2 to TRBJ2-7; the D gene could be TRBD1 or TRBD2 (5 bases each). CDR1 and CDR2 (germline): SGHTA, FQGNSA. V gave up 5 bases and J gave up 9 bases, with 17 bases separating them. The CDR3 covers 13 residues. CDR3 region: CASSPWDQGGQYF. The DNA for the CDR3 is TGTGCCAGCAGCCCTTGGGACCAGGGTGGGCAGTACTTC.

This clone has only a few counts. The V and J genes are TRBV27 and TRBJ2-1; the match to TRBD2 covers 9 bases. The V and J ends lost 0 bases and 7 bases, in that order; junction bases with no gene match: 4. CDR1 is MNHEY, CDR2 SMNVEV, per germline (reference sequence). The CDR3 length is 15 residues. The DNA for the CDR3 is TGTGCCAGCAGTTTATCGGGTCTAGCGGGGAATGAGCAGTTCTTC. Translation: CASSLSGLAGNEQFF.

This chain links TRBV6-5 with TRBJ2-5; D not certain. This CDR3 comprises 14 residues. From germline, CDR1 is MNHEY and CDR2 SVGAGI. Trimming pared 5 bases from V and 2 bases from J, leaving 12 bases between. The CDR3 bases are TGTGCCAGCAGTCCCCCAGGACCTCAAGAGACCCAGTACTTC. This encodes CASSPPGPQETQYF.

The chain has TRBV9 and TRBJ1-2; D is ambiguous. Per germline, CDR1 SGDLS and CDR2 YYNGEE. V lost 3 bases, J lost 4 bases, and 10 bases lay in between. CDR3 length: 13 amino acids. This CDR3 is CASSASPIYGYTF. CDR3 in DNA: TGTGCCAGCAGCGCCAGTCCCATCTATGGCTACACCTTC.

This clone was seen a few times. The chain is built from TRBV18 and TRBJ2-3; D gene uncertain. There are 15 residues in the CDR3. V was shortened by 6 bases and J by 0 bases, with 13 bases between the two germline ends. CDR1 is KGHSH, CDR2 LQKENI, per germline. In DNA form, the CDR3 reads TGTGCCAGCTCCCCCAGACACAGTAGCACAGATACGCAGTATTTT. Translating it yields CASSPRHSSTDTQYF.

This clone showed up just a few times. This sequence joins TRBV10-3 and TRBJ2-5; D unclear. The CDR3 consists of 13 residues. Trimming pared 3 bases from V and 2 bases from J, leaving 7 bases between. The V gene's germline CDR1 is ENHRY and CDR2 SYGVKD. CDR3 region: CAISDHNQETQYF. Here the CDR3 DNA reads TGTGCCATCAGTGACCACAATCAAGAGACCCAGTACTTC.

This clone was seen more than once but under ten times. The DNA for the CDR3 is TGTGCCAGCAGTTTGTACACCGGGACAGGGGCCGGCAATGAGCAGTTCTTC. Its translation is CASSLYTGTGAGNEQFF. The chain carries TRBV28 and TRBJ2-1, with TRBD1 matching over 10 bases. Germline-derived CDR1 and CDR2 are MDHEN and SYDVKM. This CDR3 comprises 17 residues. The V gene end was trimmed by 3 bases and the J gene end by 6 bases; junction bases not matched to a gene: 11.

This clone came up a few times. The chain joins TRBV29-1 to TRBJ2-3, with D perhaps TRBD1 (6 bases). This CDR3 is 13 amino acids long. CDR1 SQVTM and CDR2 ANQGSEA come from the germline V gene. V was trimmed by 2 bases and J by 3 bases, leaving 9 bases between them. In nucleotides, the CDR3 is TGCAGCGTTGAACAGGGGCGGACAGATACGCAGTATTTT. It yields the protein CSVEQGRTDTQYF.

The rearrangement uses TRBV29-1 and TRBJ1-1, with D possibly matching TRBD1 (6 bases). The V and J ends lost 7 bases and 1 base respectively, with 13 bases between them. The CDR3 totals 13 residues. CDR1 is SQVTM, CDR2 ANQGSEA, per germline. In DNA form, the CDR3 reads TGCAGCGCAAGGGGGGGGGCGAACACTGAAGCTTTCTTT. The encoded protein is CSARGGANTEAFF.

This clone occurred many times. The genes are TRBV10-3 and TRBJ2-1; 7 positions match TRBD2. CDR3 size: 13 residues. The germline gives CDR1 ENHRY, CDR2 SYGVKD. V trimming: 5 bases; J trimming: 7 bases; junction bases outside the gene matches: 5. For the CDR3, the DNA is TGTGCCATCAGTAGGCGGGAGACGAATGAGCAGTTCTTC. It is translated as CAISRRETNEQFF.

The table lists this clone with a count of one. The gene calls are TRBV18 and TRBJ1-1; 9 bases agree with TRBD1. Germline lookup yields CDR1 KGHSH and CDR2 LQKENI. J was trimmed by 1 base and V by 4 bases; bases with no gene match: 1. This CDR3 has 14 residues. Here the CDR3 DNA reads TGTGCCAGCTCACAGGGACAGGGGAACACTGAAGCTTTCTTT. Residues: CASSQGQGNTEAFF.

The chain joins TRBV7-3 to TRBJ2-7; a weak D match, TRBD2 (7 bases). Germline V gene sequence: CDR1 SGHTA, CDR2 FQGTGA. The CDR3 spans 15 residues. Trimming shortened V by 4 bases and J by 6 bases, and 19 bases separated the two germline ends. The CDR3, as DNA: TGTGCCAGCAGCTCAGAGGGGGGAGGGATTGGCGAGCAGTACTTC. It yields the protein CASSSEGGGIGEQYF.

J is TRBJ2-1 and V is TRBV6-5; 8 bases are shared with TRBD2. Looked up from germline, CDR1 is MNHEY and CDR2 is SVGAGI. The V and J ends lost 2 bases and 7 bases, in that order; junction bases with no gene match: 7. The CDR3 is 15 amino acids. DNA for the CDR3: TGTGCCAGCAGTTACCGAGCGGGAGTCCCTAATGAGCAGTTCTTC. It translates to CASSYRAGVPNEQFF.

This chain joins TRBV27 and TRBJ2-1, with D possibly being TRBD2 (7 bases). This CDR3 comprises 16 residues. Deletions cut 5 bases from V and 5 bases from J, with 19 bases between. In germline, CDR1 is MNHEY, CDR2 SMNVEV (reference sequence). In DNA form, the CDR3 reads TGTGCCAGCAGTGGAGGGGGATGGGGAGGGAACAATGAGCAGTTCTTC. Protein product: CASSGGGWGGNNEQFF.

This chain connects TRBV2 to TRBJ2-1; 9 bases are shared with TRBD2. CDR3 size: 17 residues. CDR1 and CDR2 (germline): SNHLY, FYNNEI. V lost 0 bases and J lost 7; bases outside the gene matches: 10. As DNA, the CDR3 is TGTGCCAGCAGTGAAGCGCTTCGGATAGCGGGAGTTAATGAGCAGTTCTTC. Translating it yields CASSEALRIAGVNEQFF.

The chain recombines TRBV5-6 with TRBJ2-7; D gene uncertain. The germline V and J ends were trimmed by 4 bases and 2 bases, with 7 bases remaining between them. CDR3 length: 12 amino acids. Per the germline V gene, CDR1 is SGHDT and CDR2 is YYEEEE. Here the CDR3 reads CASSPRTYEQYF. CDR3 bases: TGTGCCAGCAGCCCTAGAACCTACGAGCAGTACTTC.

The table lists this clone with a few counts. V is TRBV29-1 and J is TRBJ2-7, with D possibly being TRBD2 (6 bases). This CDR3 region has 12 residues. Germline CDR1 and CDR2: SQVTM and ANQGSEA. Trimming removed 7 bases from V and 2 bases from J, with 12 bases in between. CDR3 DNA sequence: TGCAGCGGGAGGGACCAGACCTACGAGCAGTACTTC. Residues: CSGRDQTYEQYF.

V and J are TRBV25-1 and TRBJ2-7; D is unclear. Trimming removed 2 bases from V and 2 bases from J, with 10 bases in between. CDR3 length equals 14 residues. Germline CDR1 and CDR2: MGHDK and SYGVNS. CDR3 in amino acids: CASSEGGIAYEQYF. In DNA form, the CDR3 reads TGTGCCAGCAGTGAAGGTGGAATTGCCTACGAGCAGTACTTC.

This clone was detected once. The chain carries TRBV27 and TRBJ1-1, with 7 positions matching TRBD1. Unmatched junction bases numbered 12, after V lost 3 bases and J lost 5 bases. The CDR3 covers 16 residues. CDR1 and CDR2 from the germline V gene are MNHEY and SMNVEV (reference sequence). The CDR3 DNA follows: TGTGCCAGCAGTTTTGAAGGCAGGGGGTTAGGGACTGAAGCTTTCTTT. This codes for CASSFEGRGLGTEAFF.

As DNA, the CDR3 is TGCGCCAGCAGCCCCCGAGGCGTTCATACGCAGTATTTT. This gives the protein CASSPRGVHTQYF. The chain uses TRBV5-1 and TRBJ2-3; D is undetermined. The CDR3 runs to 13 residues. Trimming removed 4 bases at V and 7 bases at J, with 13 bases between. CDR1 is SGHRS, CDR2 YFSETQ, per germline.

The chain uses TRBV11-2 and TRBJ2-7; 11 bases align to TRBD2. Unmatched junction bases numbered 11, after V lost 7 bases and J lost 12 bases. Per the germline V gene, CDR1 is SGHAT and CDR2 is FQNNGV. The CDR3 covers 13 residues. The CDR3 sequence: CASTRTSGLRVYF. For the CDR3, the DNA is TGTGCCAGCACCCGGACTAGCGGGCTTAGGGTGTACTTC. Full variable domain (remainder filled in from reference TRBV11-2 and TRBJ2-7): EAGVAQSPRYKIIEKRQSVAFWCNPISGHATLYWYQQILGQGPKLLIQFQNNGVVDDSQLPKDRFSAERLKGVDSTLKIQPAKLEDSAVYLCASTRTSGLRVYFGPGTRLTVT.

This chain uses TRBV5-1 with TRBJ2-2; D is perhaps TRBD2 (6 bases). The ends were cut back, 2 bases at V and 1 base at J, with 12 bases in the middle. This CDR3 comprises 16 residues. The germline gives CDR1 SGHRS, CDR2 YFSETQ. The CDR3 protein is CASSFESGLNTGELFF. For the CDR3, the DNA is TGCGCCAGCAGCTTCGAGAGCGGGTTGAACACCGGGGAGCTGTTTTTT.